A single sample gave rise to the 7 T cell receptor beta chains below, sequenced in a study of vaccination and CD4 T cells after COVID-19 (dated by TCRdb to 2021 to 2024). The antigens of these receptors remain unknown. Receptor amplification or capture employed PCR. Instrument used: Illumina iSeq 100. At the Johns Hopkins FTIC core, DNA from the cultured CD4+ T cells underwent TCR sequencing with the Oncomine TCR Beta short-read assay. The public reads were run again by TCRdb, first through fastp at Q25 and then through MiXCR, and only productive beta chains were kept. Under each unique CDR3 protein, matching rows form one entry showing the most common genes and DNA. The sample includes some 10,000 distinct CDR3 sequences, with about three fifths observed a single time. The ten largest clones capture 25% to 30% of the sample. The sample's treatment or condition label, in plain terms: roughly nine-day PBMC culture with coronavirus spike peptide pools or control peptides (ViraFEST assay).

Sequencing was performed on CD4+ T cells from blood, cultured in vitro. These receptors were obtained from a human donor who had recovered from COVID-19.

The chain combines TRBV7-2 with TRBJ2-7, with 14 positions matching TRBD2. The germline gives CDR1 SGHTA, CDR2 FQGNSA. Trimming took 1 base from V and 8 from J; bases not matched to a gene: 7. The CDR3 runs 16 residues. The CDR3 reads CASSLGWGLAGVKQYF. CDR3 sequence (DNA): TGTGCCAGCAGCTTAGGGTGGGGACTAGCGGGAGTCAAGCAGTACTTC.

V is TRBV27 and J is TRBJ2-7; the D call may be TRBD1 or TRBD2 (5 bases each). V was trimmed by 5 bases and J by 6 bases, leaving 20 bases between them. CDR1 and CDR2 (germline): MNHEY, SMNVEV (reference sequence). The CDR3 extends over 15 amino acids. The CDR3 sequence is CASSRTPVGDVEQYF. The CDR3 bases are TGTGCCAGCAGTCGGACGCCGGTCGGGGACGTCGAGCAGTACTTC.

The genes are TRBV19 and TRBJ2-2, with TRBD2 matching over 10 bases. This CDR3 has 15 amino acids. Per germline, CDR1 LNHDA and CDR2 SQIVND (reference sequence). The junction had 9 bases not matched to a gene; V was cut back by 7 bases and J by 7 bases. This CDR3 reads CASNPSGRNSGELFF. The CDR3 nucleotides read TGTGCCAGTAATCCTAGCGGGAGAAATAGCGGGGAGCTGTTTTTT.

The CDR3 sequence is CASSSTIGYGYTF. The DNA for the CDR3 is TGTGCCAGCAGTTCGACTATTGGGTATGGCTACACCTTC. The V and J genes are TRBV6-5 and TRBJ1-2; D unresolved. Germline loops: CDR1 MNHEY, CDR2 SVGAGI. The CDR3 covers 13 residues. V was clipped by 4 bases and J by 5 bases, with 11 bases between them.

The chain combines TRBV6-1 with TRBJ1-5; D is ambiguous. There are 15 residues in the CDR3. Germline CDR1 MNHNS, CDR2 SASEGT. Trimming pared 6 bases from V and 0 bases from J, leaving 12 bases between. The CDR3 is CASRPNSLSNQPQHF. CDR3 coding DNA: TGTGCCAGCAGGCCGAATAGCCTTAGCAATCAGCCCCAGCATTTT.

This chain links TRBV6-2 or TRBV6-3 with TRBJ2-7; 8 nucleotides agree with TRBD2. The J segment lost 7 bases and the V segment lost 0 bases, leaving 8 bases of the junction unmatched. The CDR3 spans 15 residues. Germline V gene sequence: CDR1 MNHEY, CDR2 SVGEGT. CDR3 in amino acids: CASSYSTAGVGEQYF. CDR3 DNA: TGTGCCAGCAGTTACTCGACAGCGGGGGTCGGGGAGCAGTACTTC.

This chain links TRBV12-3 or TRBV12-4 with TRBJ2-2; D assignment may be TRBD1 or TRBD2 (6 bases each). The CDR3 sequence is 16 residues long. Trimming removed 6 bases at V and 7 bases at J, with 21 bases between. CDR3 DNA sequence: TGTGCCAGCAGCGCGCGGACAGTTCGCGGGAACGGGGAGCTGTTTTTT. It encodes CASSARTVRGNGELFF.